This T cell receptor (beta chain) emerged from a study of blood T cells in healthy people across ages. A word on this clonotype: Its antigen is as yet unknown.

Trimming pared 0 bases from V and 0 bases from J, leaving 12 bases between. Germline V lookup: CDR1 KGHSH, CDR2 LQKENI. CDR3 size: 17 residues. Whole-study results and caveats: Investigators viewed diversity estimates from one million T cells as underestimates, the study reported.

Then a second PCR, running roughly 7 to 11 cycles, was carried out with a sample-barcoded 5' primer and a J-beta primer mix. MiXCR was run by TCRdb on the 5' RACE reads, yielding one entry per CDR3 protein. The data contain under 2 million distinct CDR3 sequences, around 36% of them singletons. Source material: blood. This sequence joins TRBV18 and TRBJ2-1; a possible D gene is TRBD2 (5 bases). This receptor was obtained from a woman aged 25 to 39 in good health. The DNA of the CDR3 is TGTGCCAGCTCACCACCTGGCAGCCGGGGCTCCTACAATGAGCAGTTCTTC. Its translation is CASSPPGSRGSYNEQFF.